This TCR beta chain was identified during a study of shared clonotypes between healthy human individuals. The study, taken as a whole, reports: Compared with clonotypes that all four donors shared, non-shared clonotypes had lower generation probabilities. Compared with memory subsets, naive subsets generally had larger estimated richness. An anticipated effect of sequencing depth on clonotype sharing among donors was recognized.

Here immunoSEQ multiplex PCR was the method, and the copy in TCRdb shows in-frame clones only, minus some. Of roughly 850,000 clones detected, around 96% appear once; the ten largest clones hold about 0.22%. For this clone: What it binds is not known.

The naive CD8 fraction comprised CD45RO-negative cells positively selected for CCR7 and excluded terminally differentiated effector memory CD45RA+ cells. The CDR3 contains 15 residues. Unmatched junction bases numbered 5, after V lost 0 bases and J lost 5 bases. The germline gives CDR1 SGHVS, CDR2 FQNEAQ. The sequencing sample was made of naive CD8+ T cells sorted from blood. This receptor was identified in a man aged 25-45 years in good health. V is TRBV7-8 and J is TRBJ2-7; 9 bases match TRBD1. CDR3 amino acids: CASSLAGQGINEQYF. The CDR3 DNA reads TGTGCCAGCAGCTTAGCGGGACAGGGCATCAACGAGCAGTACTTC.